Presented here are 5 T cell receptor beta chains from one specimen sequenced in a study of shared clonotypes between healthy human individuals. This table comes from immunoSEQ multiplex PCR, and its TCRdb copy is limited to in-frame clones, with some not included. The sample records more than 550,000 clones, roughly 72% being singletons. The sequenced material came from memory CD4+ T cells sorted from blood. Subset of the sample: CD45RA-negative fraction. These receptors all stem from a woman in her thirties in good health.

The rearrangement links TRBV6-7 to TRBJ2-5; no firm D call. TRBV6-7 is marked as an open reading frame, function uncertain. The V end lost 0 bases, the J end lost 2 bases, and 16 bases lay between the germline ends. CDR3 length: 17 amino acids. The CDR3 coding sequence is TGTGCCAGCAGTTACTCCCCGGAGACGCCCAAACAAGAGACCCAGTACTTC. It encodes CASSYSPETPKQETQYF.

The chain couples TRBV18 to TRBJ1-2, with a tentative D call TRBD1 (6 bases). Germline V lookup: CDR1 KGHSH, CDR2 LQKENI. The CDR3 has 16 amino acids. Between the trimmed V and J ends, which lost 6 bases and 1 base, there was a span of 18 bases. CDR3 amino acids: CASSSSQGLDNYGYTF. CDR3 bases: TGTGCCAGCTCGTCTTCACAGGGACTAGATAACTATGGCTACACCTTC.

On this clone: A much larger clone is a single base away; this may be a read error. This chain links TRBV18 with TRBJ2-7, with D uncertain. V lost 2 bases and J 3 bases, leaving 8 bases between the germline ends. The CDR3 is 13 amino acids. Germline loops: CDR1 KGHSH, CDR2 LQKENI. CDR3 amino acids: CASSPSDGYEQYF. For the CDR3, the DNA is TGTGCCAGCTCACCATCGGACGGCTACGAGCAGTACTTC.

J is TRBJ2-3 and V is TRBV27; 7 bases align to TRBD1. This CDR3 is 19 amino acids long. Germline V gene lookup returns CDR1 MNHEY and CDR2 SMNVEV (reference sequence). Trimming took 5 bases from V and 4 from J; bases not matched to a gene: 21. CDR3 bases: TGTGCCAGCAGTGCTACCAAGAACAGGGGTTTAACGGTAGCAGATACGCAGTATTTT. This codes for CASSATKNRGLTVADTQYF.

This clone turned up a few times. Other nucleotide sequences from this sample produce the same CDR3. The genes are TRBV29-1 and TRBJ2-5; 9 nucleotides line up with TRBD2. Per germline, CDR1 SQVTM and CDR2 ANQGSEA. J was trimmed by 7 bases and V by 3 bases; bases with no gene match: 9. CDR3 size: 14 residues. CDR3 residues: CSVEGAGGPGTQYF. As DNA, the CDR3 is TGCAGCGTTGAGGGCGCGGGAGGGCCCGGGACCCAGTACTTC.